One sample yielded the 6 T cell receptor beta chains listed below, sequenced in a study of blood T cell repertoires in COVID-19. Assay: immunoSEQ multiplex PCR; the TCRdb copy retains only in-frame clones and omits some. The data show roughly 140,000 clones, 75% to 90% seen once. The source material was peripheral blood. These receptors were collected from a woman aged 80 or over with acute or convalescent COVID-19.

This clone was picked up a small number of times. V usage is TRBV24-1 and J usage is TRBJ2-6, with D unclear. Per germline, CDR1 KGHDR and CDR2 SFDVKD. V was pared by 0 bases and J by 0 bases, with 8 bases between. There are 17 residues in the CDR3. The CDR3 coding sequence is TGTGCCACCAGTGATTTGGGCCGATTCTCTGGGGCCAACGTCCTGACTTTC. Its translation: CATSDLGRFSGANVLTF.

The rearrangement joins TRBV3-1 (or the pseudogene TRBV3-2) to TRBJ1-5; D gene unclear. Germline V gene lookup returns CDR1 LGHDT and CDR2 YNNKEL (reference sequence). The CDR3 contains 14 residues. The V end was cut by 3 bases, the J end by 6 bases, with 12 bases between. DNA for the CDR3: TGTGCCAGCAGCCAGGAGCCGGCGTTTCAGCCCCAGCATTTT. It encodes CASSQEPAFQPQHF.

This rearrangement joins TRBV4-2 to TRBJ2-3; no clear D. The V gene's germline CDR1 is LGHNA and CDR2 YNFKEQ. V was clipped by 1 base and J by 3 bases, with 11 bases between them. This CDR3 is built from 15 residues. CDR3 residues: CASSQAASTTDTQYF. CDR3 nucleotides: TGTGCCAGCAGCCAAGCCGCGAGTACGACAGATACGCAGTATTTT.

The rearrangement uses TRBV27 and TRBJ2-1; 10 nucleotides agree with TRBD2. CDR3 length equals 15 residues. Germline-derived CDR1 and CDR2 are MNHEY and SMNVEV (reference sequence). J gave up 2 bases and V 3 bases, and 1 base lay outside the gene matches. The CDR3 loop reads CASSFTSGAYNEQFF. The DNA for the CDR3 is TGTGCCAGCAGTTTTACTAGCGGGGCCTACAATGAGCAGTTCTTC.

The rearrangement uses TRBV5-6 and TRBJ1-6, with no clear D. This CDR3 is built from 16 residues. CDR1 is SGHDT, CDR2 YYEEEE, per germline. Trimming took off 0 bases at V and 0 bases at J, with 7 bases between the two ends. CDR3 DNA sequence: TGTGCCAGCAGCTTGGCACGGGGCTCCTATAATTCACCCCTCCACTTT. Protein product: CASSLARGSYNSPLHF.

This chain joins TRBV27 and TRBJ1-2; perhaps TRBD1 as D (5 bases). The CDR3 consists of 13 residues. The ends were cut back, 2 bases at V and 6 bases at J, with 10 bases in the middle. In germline, CDR1 is MNHEY, CDR2 SMNVEV (reference sequence). The DNA of the CDR3 is TGTGCCAGCAGTTTAAGAGACAGCAATGGCTACACCTTC. Protein: CASSLRDSNGYTF.